Listed below are T cell receptor beta chains from one sample, sequenced in a study of blood T cell repertoires in COVID-19. Here immunoSEQ multiplex PCR was the method, and the copy in TCRdb shows in-frame clones only, minus some. This sample has nearly 200,000 clones, with about 86% found just once. Material for sequencing was PBMCs or T cells enriched from blood (not recorded which). These receptors all stem from a middle-aged man who had recovered from COVID-19. The CDR3 runs from the conserved cysteine through the conserved F or W. The D gene is left open where the match is weak. Clone size is given for some rows only: seen once, a few or many times, or a class if the clone is expanded.

CDR3aa: CASSRTAYEQYF
CDR3nt: TGTGCCAGTAGTAGGACAGCCTACGAGCAGTACTTC
j_gene: TRBJ2-7
abundance: .
v_gene: TRBV19
d_gene: .

CDR3aa: CASSTGQGAGELFF
CDR3nt: TGCGCCAGCAGCACGGGACAGGGGGCCGGGGAGCTGTTTTTT
j_gene: TRBJ2-2
abundance: .
v_gene: TRBV5-1
d_gene: TRBD1

CDR3aa: CASSRPGTGNYGYTF
CDR3nt: TGTGCCAGCAGCCGACCTGGGACAGGGAACTATGGCTACACCTTC
j_gene: TRBJ1-2
abundance: .
v_gene: TRBV5-5
d_gene: TRBD1

CDR3aa: CASSQDPGSYEQYF
CDR3nt: TGTGCCAGCAGCCAAGATCCCGGGTCCTACGAGCAGTACTTC
j_gene: TRBJ2-7
abundance: .
v_gene: TRBV3-1/TRBV3-2
d_gene: .

CDR3aa: CASREGTKFNEKLFF
CDR3nt: TGTGCCAGTAGAGAGGGGACAAAGTTTAATGAAAAACTGTTTTTT
j_gene: TRBJ1-4
abundance: .
v_gene: TRBV19
d_gene: .

CDR3aa: CASRRDRGNNEQFF
CDR3nt: TGTGCCAGCCGCCGGGACAGGGGGAACAATGAGCAGTTCTTC
j_gene: TRBJ2-1
abundance: .
v_gene: TRBV2
d_gene: TRBD1

CDR3aa: CASLNRSNGYTF
CDR3nt: TGTGCCAGCCTCAATCGGAGTAATGGCTACACCTTC
j_gene: TRBJ1-2
abundance: once
v_gene: TRBV5-4
d_gene: .

CDR3aa: CASSSRTGWNTEAFF
CDR3nt: TGTGCCAGCAGTTCGCGGACAGGGTGGAACACTGAAGCTTTCTTT
j_gene: TRBJ1-1
abundance: .
v_gene: TRBV6-5
d_gene: TRBD1

CDR3aa: CASSYSAAGGYTF
CDR3nt: TGTGCCAGCAGTTACTCGGCGGCGGGGGGCTACACCTTC
j_gene: TRBJ1-2
abundance: .
v_gene: TRBV6-5
d_gene: .

CDR3aa: CASSPGQENYGYTF
CDR3nt: TGTGCCAGCTCACCCGGACAGGAGAACTATGGCTACACCTTC
j_gene: TRBJ1-2
abundance: .
v_gene: TRBV18
d_gene: TRBD1